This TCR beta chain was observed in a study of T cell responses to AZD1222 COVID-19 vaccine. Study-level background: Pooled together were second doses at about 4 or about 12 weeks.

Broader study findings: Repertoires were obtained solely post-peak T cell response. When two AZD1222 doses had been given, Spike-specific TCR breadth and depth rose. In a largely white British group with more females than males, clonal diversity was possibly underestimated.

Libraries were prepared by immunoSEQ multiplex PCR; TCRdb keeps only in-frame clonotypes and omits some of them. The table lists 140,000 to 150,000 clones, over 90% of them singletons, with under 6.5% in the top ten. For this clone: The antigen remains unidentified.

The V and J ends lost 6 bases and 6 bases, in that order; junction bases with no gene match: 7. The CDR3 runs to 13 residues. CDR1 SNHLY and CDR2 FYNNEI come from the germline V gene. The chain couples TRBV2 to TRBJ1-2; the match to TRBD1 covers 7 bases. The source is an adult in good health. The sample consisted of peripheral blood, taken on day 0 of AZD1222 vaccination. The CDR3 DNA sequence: TGTGCCAGCAGCCTCGACAGGGTCGATGGCTACACCTTC. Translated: CASSLDRVDGYTF.